This T cell receptor beta chain originates from a study of T cells expressing NK-cell markers. Turning to the study itself: Beta-chain profiling covered CD3+CD56+NKG2C+, CD3+CD56+NKG2C- and CD3+CD56-NKG2C+ sorted subsets. Seven of eight sequenced donors tested HCMV-seropositive; one tested seronegative.

From the 5' RACE reads, TCRdb lists one entry per CDR3 protein and no DNA. This sample's table has roughly 420,000 distinct CDR3 sequences. Germline V CDR1 and CDR2: MNHEY, SVGAGI. The length of the CDR3 is 15 residues. The V gene is TRBV6-5, the J gene TRBJ2-7. The sequenced sample was blood T cells: a sorted CD56 or NKG2C T cell subset, CD4+ or CD8+ T cells, or bulk PBMC T cells (not recorded which). This clonotype originated in a woman aged 18 to 75 in good health. CDR3 loop: CASSYADLSDYEQYF.